This T cell receptor (beta chain) appears in the sequencing data of a study of cytomegalovirus exposure and HLA in healthy donors. Whole-study results and caveats: Reported findings show TCR beta sequences accurately forecast HLA-A and HLA-B alleles in most subjects.

This CDR3 contains 13 residues. The V gene's germline CDR1 is SGHTA and CDR2 FQGNSA. The junction had 6 bases not matched to a gene; V was cut back by 5 bases and J by 5 bases. The table lists this clone with a few counts. What it binds is not known. Primers included in the PCR were 60 Vbeta and 13 Jbeta primers. The data were produced by immunoSEQ multiplex PCR, yet TCRdb's version contains in-frame clones alone and is incomplete. The sample comprises over 150,000 clones, around 75% of which are singletons, and approximately 1.3% rests with the top ten. The V gene is TRBV7-2, the J gene TRBJ2-7, with 7 bases identical to TRBD1. This TCR was sampled from a man between 18 and 35 years old in good health and CMV-seronegative. Sample: PBMCs. The CDR3 DNA follows: TGTGCCAGCAGCCTTCGACAGGGCAACGAGCAGTACTTC. The encoded protein is CASSLRQGNEQYF.